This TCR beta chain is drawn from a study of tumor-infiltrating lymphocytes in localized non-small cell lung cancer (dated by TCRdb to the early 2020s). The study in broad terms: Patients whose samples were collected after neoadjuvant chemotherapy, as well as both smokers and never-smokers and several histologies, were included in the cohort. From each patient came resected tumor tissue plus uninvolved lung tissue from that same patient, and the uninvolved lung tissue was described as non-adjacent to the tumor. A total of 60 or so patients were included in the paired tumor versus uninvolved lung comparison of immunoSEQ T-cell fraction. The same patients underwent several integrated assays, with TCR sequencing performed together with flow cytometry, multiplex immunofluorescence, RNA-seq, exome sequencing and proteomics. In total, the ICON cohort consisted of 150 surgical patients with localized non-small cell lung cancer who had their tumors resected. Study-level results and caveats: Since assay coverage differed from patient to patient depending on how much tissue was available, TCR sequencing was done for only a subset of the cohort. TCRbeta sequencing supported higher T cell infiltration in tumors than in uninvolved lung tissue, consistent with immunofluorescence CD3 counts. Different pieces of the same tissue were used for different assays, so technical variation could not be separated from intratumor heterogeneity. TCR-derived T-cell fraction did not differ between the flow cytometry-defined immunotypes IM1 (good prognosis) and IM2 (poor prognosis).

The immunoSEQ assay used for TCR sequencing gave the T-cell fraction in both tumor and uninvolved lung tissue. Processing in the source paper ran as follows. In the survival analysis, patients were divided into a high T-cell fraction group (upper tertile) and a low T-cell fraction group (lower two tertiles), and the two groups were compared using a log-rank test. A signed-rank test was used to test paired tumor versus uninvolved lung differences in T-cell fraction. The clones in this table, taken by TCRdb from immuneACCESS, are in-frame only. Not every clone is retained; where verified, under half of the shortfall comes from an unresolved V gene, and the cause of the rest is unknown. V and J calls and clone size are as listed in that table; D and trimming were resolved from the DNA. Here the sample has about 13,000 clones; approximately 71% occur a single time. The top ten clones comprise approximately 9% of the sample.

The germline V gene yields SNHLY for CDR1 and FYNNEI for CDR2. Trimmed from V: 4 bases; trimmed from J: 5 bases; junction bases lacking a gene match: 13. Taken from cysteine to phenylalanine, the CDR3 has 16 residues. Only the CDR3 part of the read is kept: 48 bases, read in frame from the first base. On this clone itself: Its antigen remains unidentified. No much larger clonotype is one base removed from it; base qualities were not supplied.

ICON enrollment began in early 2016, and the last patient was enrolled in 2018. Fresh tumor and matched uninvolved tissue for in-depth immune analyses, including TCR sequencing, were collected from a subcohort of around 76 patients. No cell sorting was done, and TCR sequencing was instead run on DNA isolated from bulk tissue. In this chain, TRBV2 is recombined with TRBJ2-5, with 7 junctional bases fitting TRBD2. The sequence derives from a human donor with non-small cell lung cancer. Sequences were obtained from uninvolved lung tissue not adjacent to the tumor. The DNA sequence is TGTGCCAGCAGTGGACGAAGGGCGGGAGATTTCGAGACCCAGTACTTC. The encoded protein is CASSGRRAGDFETQYF.